This paragraph covers one TCR beta chain sequence. Its antigen is not identified. Primers included in the PCR were 60 Vbeta and 13 Jbeta primers. Only in-frame clones appear in the TCRdb table, and some are missing; sequencing was by immunoSEQ multiplex PCR. The sample table sets out fewer than 200,000 clones. These data originate in a study of cytomegalovirus exposure and HLA in healthy donors. Study overall: Among the roughly 370 genotyped donors, more than 70% were placed in the Caucasian-associated ancestry cluster. Study-wide points: Across donors, sequencing depth was assumed by presence/absence analyses to be roughly uniform. In a later analysis, TCR beta V- and J-gene trimming was associated with a missense DCLRE1C variant.

The CDR3 length is 15 residues. Germline CDR1 reads MGHRA; CDR2 reads YSYEKL. V shed 4 bases and J 8 bases; nucleotides not matched to a gene: 12. The TCR originated in a woman aged 55-75 years in good health and CMV-seronegative. The chain uses TRBV4-1 and TRBJ1-2, with 8 bases that match TRBD1. The sample consisted of PBMCs. The CDR3 here is CASSPSGQGEYGYTF. The CDR3 nucleotides read TGCGCCAGCAGCCCGAGCGGACAGGGCGAGTACGGCTACACCTTC.